This entry describes one T cell receptor beta chain. Its antigen is not identified. An amount of 3500 ng of total RNA was used for each TCR library. Eight separate reactions per sample yielded the cDNA. The template-switching step introduced UMIs that carried a 6-nucleotide sample barcode. Following a re-call of the 5' RACE reads, TCRdb has one entry per CDR3 protein and lacks DNA. This listing includes 300,000 to 400,000 distinct CDR3 sequences. The record originates from a study of monozygotic twins with inflammatory bowel disease. The study's findings and limits: For IBD patients, clonotypes shared with others were fewer than for healthy twins, especially with disease activity.

CDR1 SGHAT and CDR2 FQDESV come from the germline V gene (reference sequence). The CDR3 totals 18 residues. The chain employs TRBV11-1 and TRBJ1-5; TCRdb selects TRBD1, and the lack of DNA leaves this call unchecked. What was sequenced was blood. The clonotype comes from a human donor with ulcerative colitis or Crohn's disease, or a healthy co-twin of an affected twin (not recorded which). The CDR3 is CASSLGTGFVGVNQPQHF. Drawing the rest from reference TRBV11-1 and TRBJ1-5, the complete variable domain is EAEVAQSPRYKITEKSQAVAFWCDPISGHATLYWYRQILGQGPELLVQFQDESVVDDSQLPKDRFSAERLKGVDSTLKIQPAELGDSAMYLCASSLGTGFVGVNQPQHFGDGTRLSIL.